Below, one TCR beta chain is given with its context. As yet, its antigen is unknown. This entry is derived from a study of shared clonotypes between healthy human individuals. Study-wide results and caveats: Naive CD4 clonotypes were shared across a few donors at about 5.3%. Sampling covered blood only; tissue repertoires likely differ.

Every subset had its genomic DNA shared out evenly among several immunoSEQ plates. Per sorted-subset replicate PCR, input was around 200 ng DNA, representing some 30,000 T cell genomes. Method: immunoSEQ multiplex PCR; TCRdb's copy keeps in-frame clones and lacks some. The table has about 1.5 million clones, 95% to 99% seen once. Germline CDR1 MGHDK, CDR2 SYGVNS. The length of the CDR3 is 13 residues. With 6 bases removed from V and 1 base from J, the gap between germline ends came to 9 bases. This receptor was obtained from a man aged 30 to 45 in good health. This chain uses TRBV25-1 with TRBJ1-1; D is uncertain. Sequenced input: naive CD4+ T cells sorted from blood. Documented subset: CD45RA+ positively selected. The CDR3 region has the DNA TGTGCCAGCAGCGGGGTGGGGAACACTGAAGCTTTCTTT. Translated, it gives CASSGVGNTEAFF.